These 2 T cell receptor beta chains came from one sample sequenced in a study of blood T cell repertoires in COVID-19. The table came from immunoSEQ multiplex PCR; TCRdb's copy has only in-frame clones and leaves some out. The sample holds about 77,000 clones, around 90% seen once. Sample: peripheral blood. These TCRs come from a woman of 80 years or more with active or convalescent COVID-19.

The chain has TRBV5-1 and TRBJ2-7; D remains unclear. Germline CDR1 and CDR2: SGHRS and YFSETQ. The germline V and J ends were trimmed by 3 bases and 6 bases, with 10 bases remaining between them. The CDR3 spans 12 residues. For the CDR3, the DNA is TGCGCCAGCAGCTCGACTGACGGCGAGCAGTACTTC. Protein: CASSSTDGEQYF.

The rearrangement joins TRBV28 to TRBJ1-6; D call uncertain. CDR1 is MDHEN and CDR2 is SYDVKM in the germline V gene. Trimming took off 3 bases at V and 3 bases at J, with 6 bases between the two ends. The CDR3 spans 14 residues. The DNA for the CDR3 is TGTGCCAGCAGTTTCCCCGGCTATAATTCACCCCTCCACTTT. This encodes CASSFPGYNSPLHF.